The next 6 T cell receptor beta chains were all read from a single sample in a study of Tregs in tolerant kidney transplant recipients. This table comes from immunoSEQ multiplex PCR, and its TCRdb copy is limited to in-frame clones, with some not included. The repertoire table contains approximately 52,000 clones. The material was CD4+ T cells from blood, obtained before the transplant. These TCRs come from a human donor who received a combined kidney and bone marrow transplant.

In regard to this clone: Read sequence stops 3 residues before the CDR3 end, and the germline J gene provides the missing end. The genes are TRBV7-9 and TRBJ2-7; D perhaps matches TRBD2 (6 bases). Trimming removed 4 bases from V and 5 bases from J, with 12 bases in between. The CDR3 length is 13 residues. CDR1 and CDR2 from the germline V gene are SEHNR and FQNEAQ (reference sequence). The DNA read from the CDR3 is TGTGCCAGCAGCTGGGACTTTGGCGACGAG. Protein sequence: CASSWDFGDE. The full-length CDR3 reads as CASSWDFGDEQYF.

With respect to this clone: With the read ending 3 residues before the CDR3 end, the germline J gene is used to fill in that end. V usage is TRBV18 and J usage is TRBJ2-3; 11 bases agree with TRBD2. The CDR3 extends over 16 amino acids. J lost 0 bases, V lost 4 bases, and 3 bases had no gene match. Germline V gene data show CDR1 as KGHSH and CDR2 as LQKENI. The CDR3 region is CASSQGTSGSTDTQYF. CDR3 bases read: TGTGCCAGCTCACAAGGGACTAGCGGAAGCACAGATACG.

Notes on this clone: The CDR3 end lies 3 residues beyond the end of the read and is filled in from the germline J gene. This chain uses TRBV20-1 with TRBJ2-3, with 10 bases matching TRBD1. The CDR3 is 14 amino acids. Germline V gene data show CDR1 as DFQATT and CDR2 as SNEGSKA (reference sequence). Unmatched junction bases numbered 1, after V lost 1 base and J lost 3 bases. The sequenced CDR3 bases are TGCAGTGCTAGAGGGGACAGGGGTACAGATACG. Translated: CSARGDRGTDT. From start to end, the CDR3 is CSARGDRGTDTQYF.

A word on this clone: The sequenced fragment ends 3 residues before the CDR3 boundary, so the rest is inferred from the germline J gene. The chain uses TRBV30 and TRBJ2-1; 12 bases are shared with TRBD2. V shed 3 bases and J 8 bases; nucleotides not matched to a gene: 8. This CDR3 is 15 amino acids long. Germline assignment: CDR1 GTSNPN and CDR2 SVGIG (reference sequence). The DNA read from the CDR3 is TGTGCCTGGAGCGCAACTAGCGGGAGGAACCATGAG. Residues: CAWSATSGRNHE. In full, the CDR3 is CAWSATSGRNHEQFF.

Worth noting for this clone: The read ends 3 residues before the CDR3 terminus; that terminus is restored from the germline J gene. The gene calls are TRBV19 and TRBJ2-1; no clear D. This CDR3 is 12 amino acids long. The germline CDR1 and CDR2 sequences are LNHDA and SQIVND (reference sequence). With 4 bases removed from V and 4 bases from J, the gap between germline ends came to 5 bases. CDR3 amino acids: CASSTYYNEQFF. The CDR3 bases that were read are TGTGCCAGTAGTACCTATTACAATGAG.

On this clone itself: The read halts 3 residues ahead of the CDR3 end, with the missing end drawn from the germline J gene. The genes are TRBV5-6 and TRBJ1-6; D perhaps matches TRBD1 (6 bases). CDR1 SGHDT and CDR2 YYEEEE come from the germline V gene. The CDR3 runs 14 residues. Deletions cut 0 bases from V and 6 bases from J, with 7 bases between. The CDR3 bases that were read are TGTGCCAGCAGCTTGGCACAGGGTAATTCACCC. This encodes CASSLAQGNSP. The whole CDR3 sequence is CASSLAQGNSPLHF.